These 30 T cell receptor beta chains were all obtained from the same sample, sequenced in a study of T cells in Graves' hyperthyroidism and ophthalmopathy. RNA transcripts served as the template for amplifying TCR beta CDR3 regions. HTBI primers were employed in a first-round RT-PCR of the TCR CDR3. One entry per CDR3 protein results from TCRdb running MiXCR on the multiplex PCR reads. The table has under 800,000 distinct CDR3 sequences, 14% seen once. The sample was blood. All receptors derive from a woman aged 18-29 years with Graves' hyperthyroidism.

This clonotype was seen repeatedly, ten times or more. The chain employs TRBV9 and TRBJ2-7; D is uncertain. CDR1 and CDR2 from the germline V gene are SGDLS and YYNGEE. Deletions cut 2 bases from V and 2 bases from J, with 8 bases between. This CDR3 has 13 amino acids. The CDR3 DNA follows: TGTGCCAGCAGCGTTGACGGAGCCTACGAGCAGTACTTC. Translated, it gives CASSVDGAYEQYF.

The chain has TRBV6-1 and TRBJ1-1; D is unclear. V lost 6 bases and J 6 bases, leaving 17 bases between the germline ends. Per germline, CDR1 MNHNS and CDR2 SASEGT. The CDR3 runs 14 residues. The CDR3 bases are TGTGCCAGCAGCCAGTCCGGCCAGGTGGCTGAAGCTTTCTTT. Translated, it gives CASSQSGQVAEAFF.

This chain connects TRBV19 to TRBJ2-7; TRBD2 agrees at 7 bases. The V segment lost 3 bases and the J segment 3 bases; nucleotides outside the gene matches: 5. Per germline, CDR1 LNHDA and CDR2 SQIVND (reference sequence). This CDR3 has 14 amino acids. CDR3: CASSIPGGDYEQYF. For the CDR3, the DNA is TGTGCCAGTAGTATCCCGGGGGGAGACTACGAGCAGTACTTC.

This chain joins TRBV19 and TRBJ2-1, with TRBD2 identical over 7 bases. The CDR3 is 15 amino acids. Germline CDR1 is LNHDA and CDR2 is SQIVND (reference sequence). V lost 3 bases, J lost 6 bases, and 8 bases stayed unmatched. The CDR3 sequence is CASSIRDYTTNEQFF. CDR3 nucleotide sequence: TGTGCCAGTAGTATCCGGGACTATACCACCAATGAGCAGTTCTTC.

This clonotype has just a few counts. The chain recombines TRBV27 with TRBJ1-6; D gene uncertain. V was clipped by 7 bases and J by 0 bases, with 16 bases between them. Germline V gene lookup returns CDR1 MNHEY and CDR2 SMNVEV (reference sequence). The CDR3 is 17 amino acids. The CDR3 region has the DNA TGTGCCAGCATGGAGCGAACCCCCGGCTCCTATAATTCACCCCTCCACTTT. Its protein product is CASMERTPGSYNSPLHF.

Regarding this clonotype: A much larger clone differs by one base, so this may be a read error. J is TRBJ2-7 and V is TRBV9; D gene unclear. V lost 0 bases and J lost 7, with 14 bases in between. Per germline, CDR1 SGDLS and CDR2 YYNGEE. This CDR3 has 14 residues. CDR3 protein: CASSVDPQKDEQYF. The CDR3 DNA reads as TGTGCCAGCAGCGTAGACCCTCAGAAGGATGAGCAGTACTTC.

V is TRBV6-1 and J is TRBJ2-2, with D maybe TRBD2 (5 bases). The CDR3 totals 14 residues. Trimming pared 3 bases from V and 7 bases from J, leaving 12 bases between. Germline CDR1 reads MNHNS; CDR2 reads SASEGT. The CDR3 DNA is TGTGCCAGCAGTGACGGGGATCTTTTCGGGGAGCTGTTTTTT. Protein sequence: CASSDGDLFGELFF.

This clonotype was counted only a few times. The chain recombines TRBV4-2 with TRBJ2-2; 12 bases align to TRBD2. The length of the CDR3 is 16 residues. Per the germline V gene, CDR1 is LGHNA and CDR2 is YNFKEQ. V lost 4 bases, J lost 6 bases, and 6 bases stayed unmatched. The CDR3 DNA follows: TGTGCCAGCAGCCCCTCTAGCGGGAGGGCGTCCGGGGAGCTGTTTTTT. This gives the protein CASSPSSGRASGELFF.

Note on this clonotype: At one of its ends the junction is not consistent with the germline gene, which may arise from a read error. The rearrangement links TRBV7-6 to TRBJ2-1, with D perhaps being TRBD1 or TRBD2 (5 bases each). Per the germline V gene, CDR1 is SGHVS and CDR2 is FNYEAQ. This CDR3 is built from 16 residues. CDR3 bases: TGTGCCAGCAGCGACAGACTCCGGGACCCCTACAATGAGCAGCTCTTC. The encoded protein is CASSDRLRDPYNEQLF.

This clonotype showed up just a few times. V gene TRBV6-2 or TRBV6-3 combines with J gene TRBJ2-7, with 8 bases fitting TRBD1. This CDR3 region has 14 residues. The trim removed 7 bases at V and 2 bases at J, leaving 7 bases unmatched. Germline CDR1 reads MNHEY; CDR2 reads SVGEGT. CDR3 region: CASTSRGPTYEQYF. CDR3 in DNA: TGTGCCAGCACTAGCAGGGGGCCAACCTACGAGCAGTACTTC.

This clonotype was counted many times. J is TRBJ2-7 and V is TRBV28; D might be TRBD1 (5 bases). V lost 4 bases, J lost 4 bases, and 14 bases lay in between. The CDR3 has 14 amino acids. Germline V gene data show CDR1 as MDHEN and CDR2 as SYDVKM. The CDR3 here is CASSSPDNAYEQYF. The DNA of the CDR3 is TGTGCCAGCAGTTCCCCGGACAACGCATACGAGCAGTACTTC. The full variable domain, completed using reference TRBV28 and TRBJ2-7, is DVKVTQSSRYLVKRTGEKVFLECVQDMDHENMFWYRQDPGLGLRLIYFSYDVKMKEKGDIPEGYSVSREKKERFSLILESASTNQTSMYLCASSSPDNAYEQYFGPGTRLTVT.

This clonotype was observed a few times. V and J are TRBV24-1 and TRBJ1-2; unclear D gene. The V gene's germline CDR1 is KGHDR and CDR2 SFDVKD. This CDR3 is built from 15 residues. The V and J ends lost 3 bases and 4 bases respectively, with 14 bases between them. CDR3 nucleotide sequence: TGTGCCACCAGTGATGTTTCACGGATATCCTATGGCTACACCTTC. It codes for CATSDVSRISYGYTF.

This clonotype has a count of ten or more. The V gene is TRBV28, the J gene TRBJ1-5; tentatively, D is TRBD1 (5 bases). Trimming took off 8 bases at V and 3 bases at J, with 14 bases between the two ends. Germline assignment: CDR1 MDHEN and CDR2 SYDVKM. The CDR3 totals 14 residues. For the CDR3, the DNA is TGTGCCAGCTCAAAACCGGGACTCAATCAGCCCCAGCATTTT. It is translated as CASSKPGLNQPQHF.

This clonotype occurred many times. V gene TRBV28 combines with J gene TRBJ2-7; tentatively, D is TRBD1 or TRBD2 (5 bases each). The CDR3 sequence is 15 residues long. Trimming shortened V by 2 bases and J by 3 bases, and 14 bases separated the two germline ends. CDR1 is MDHEN and CDR2 is SYDVKM in the germline V gene. The chain's CDR3 is CASSLARGPGYEQYF. In DNA, the CDR3 is TGTGCCAGCAGTTTAGCAAGGGGACCCGGCTACGAGCAGTACTTC.

This clonotype came up many times. The V call is TRBV5-1, the J call TRBJ2-7; D not resolved. V was pared by 0 bases and J by 6 bases, with 10 bases between. The germline V gene encodes CDR1 SGHRS and CDR2 YFSETQ. The CDR3 runs to 13 residues. The CDR3 here is CASSLVVLGEQYF. As DNA, the CDR3 is TGCGCCAGCAGCTTGGTAGTCCTGGGCGAGCAGTACTTC.

The chain has TRBV28 and TRBJ2-7; no clear D gene. The CDR3 runs 11 residues. The germline gives CDR1 MDHEN, CDR2 SYDVKM. V dropped 1 base and J dropped 5 bases, with 3 bases sitting between them. CDR3 protein: CASSLYDEQYF. The CDR3 DNA reads as TGTGCCAGCAGTTTATACGACGAGCAGTACTTC.

The rearrangement links TRBV29-1 to TRBJ2-3, with D tentatively TRBD1 (5 bases). CDR3 length: 16 amino acids. Germline V gene data show CDR1 as SQVTM and CDR2 as ANQGSEA. Trimming removed 4 bases at V and 2 bases at J, with 19 bases between. The CDR3 nucleotides read TGCAGCGTTGCAGGGCCAGGGAATAGGGACACAGATACGCAGTATTTT. Translation: CSVAGPGNRDTDTQYF.

This clonotype was seen many times. The chain has TRBV7-9 and TRBJ2-1; D unresolved. The CDR3 covers 15 residues. The ends were cut back, 4 bases at V and 0 bases at J, with 10 bases in the middle. CDR1 is SEHNR and CDR2 is FQNEAQ in the germline V gene (reference sequence). The CDR3 coding sequence is TGTGCCAGCAGCTCATTGTCTAGCTCCTACAATGAGCAGTTCTTC. Its protein product is CASSSLSSSYNEQFF.

This clonotype came up many times. One end of the junction fails to match germline, which may point to a read error. The chain employs TRBV5-1 and TRBJ2-5; tentative D call: TRBD2 (5 bases). Germline V gene lookup returns CDR1 SGHRS and CDR2 YFSETQ. There are 12 residues in the CDR3. CDR3 sequence (DNA): TGTGCCAGCAGCTTTAGCGAAGAGACCCAGTACTTC. Residues: CASSFSEETQYF.

At least ten counts were recorded for this clonotype. CDR3 sequence (DNA): TGCAGTGCTAGACCTCCTAGCGGGAGCACAGATACGCAGTATTTT. This gives the protein CSARPPSGSTDTQYF. V is TRBV20-1 and J is TRBJ2-3; 8 positions agree with TRBD2. The germline V gene has CDR1 DFQATT and CDR2 SNEGSKA (reference sequence). CDR3 length: 15 residues. Trimming at V came to 2 bases and at J to 0 bases, leaving 4 bases not matched to a gene.

On this clonotype: Compared with germline, one end of the junction differs, possibly owing to a read error. The CDR3 DNA follows: TGTGCCAGCAGCCCAGGGGAGGGGGCCAACGTCCTGGCTTTC. Its protein product is CASSPGEGANVLAF. The rearrangement links TRBV7-9 to TRBJ2-6, with D tentatively TRBD1 or TRBD2 (7 bases each). Per germline, CDR1 SEHNR and CDR2 FQNEAQ (reference sequence). This CDR3 contains 14 residues.

This clonotype came up many times. V gene TRBV2 combines with J gene TRBJ2-3; possibly TRBD2 for D (5 bases). CDR1 and CDR2 from the germline V gene are SNHLY and FYNNEI. V shed 7 bases and J shed 2 bases, with 13 bases lying between them. CDR3 length: 14 residues. The CDR3: CASNPSGITDTQYF. For the CDR3, the DNA is TGTGCCAGCAACCCCTCCGGGATCACAGATACGCAGTATTTT.

Ten or more counts support this clonotype. The chain uses TRBV18 and TRBJ1-1; D ambiguous. CDR1 is KGHSH and CDR2 is LQKENI in the germline V gene. V was trimmed by 3 bases and J by 0 bases, leaving 8 bases between them. The CDR3 is made up of 14 amino acids. For the CDR3, the DNA is TGTGCCAGCTCACCTGAACAGATGAACACTGAAGCTTTCTTT. Encoded protein: CASSPEQMNTEAFF.

This clonotype was detected ten times or more. The CDR3 DNA reads as TGCAGTGCTAGAGGGCAGGCAACTAATGAAAAACTGTTTTTT. As protein: CSARGQATNEKLFF. This chain joins TRBV20-1 and TRBJ1-4, with D unresolved. Germline CDR1 is DFQATT and CDR2 is SNEGSKA (reference sequence). This CDR3 has 14 amino acids. Trimming shortened V by 1 base and J by 0 bases, and 6 bases separated the two germline ends.

This clonotype was observed a handful of times. The chain employs TRBV11-2 and TRBJ1-3; no reliable D call. The V end lost 0 bases, the J end lost 4 bases, and 10 bases lay between the germline ends. CDR3 length: 15 residues. Per the germline V gene, CDR1 is SGHAT and CDR2 is FQNNGV. The CDR3 DNA reads TGTGCCAGCAGCTTAGATCAAGGAGGCGGAAACACCATATATTTT. Its translation is CASSLDQGGGNTIYF.

This clonotype has only a few counts. The gene calls are TRBV6-5 and TRBJ2-1; TRBD1 is a possible D gene (5 bases). Germline lookup yields CDR1 MNHEY and CDR2 SVGAGI. This CDR3 spans 11 amino acids. The V end lost 1 base, the J end lost 15 bases, and 10 bases lay between the germline ends. CDR3 sequence reads: CASSYWGIGFF. The CDR3, as DNA: TGTGCCAGCAGTTACTGGGGCATCGGGTTCTTC.

Only a few counts were recorded for this clonotype. Here the CDR3 reads CASSYSSGFGEQYF. The CDR3 DNA follows: TGTGCCAGCAGTTACTCGTCAGGGTTCGGCGAGCAGTACTTC. The rearrangement links TRBV6-5 to TRBJ2-7, with D possibly TRBD1 on 5 matching bases. Germline CDR1 is MNHEY and CDR2 is SVGAGI. CDR3 size: 14 residues. V was cut by 0 bases and J by 6 bases, with 12 bases left in between.

The chain has TRBV5-1 and TRBJ2-5; D unclear. Germline V gives CDR1 SGHRS, CDR2 YFSETQ. This CDR3 contains 15 residues. Trimming stripped 1 base from V and 5 bases from J, with 15 bases between. DNA of the CDR3: TGCGCCAGCAGCTTGACGACACAGAGCGCGGAGACCCAGTACTTC. This codes for CASSLTTQSAETQYF.

This clonotype occurred many times. The chain carries TRBV24-1 and TRBJ2-3; no definite D call. V gave up 0 bases and J gave up 5 bases, with 8 bases separating them. Germline CDR1 and CDR2: KGHDR and SFDVKD. This CDR3 has 14 residues. CDR3 DNA: TGTGCCACCAGTGATTTGTGGTCAGGAGATACGCAGTATTTT. Protein: CATSDLWSGDTQYF.

In its sample, this clonotype was seen a few times. The CDR3 loop is CASSFLPPGGTEAFF. CDR3 nucleotides: TGTGCCAGCAGTTTTTTACCCCCGGGGGGCACTGAAGCTTTCTTT. This rearrangement joins TRBV6-5 to TRBJ1-1, with a weak D call TRBD1 (5 bases). The CDR3 is 15 residues long. Germline-derived CDR1 and CDR2 are MNHEY and SVGAGI. The V end was cut by 4 bases, the J end by 4 bases, with 16 bases between.